The present T cell receptor (beta chain) was sequenced within a study of cytomegalovirus exposure and HLA in healthy donors. Study-level points and caveats: Per a prior analysis, the majority of TCR beta V segments were productive roughly 87% or roughly 30% of the time.

Absent from the records is this donor's CMV serostatus. A multiplex PCR was run with 60 Vbeta primers and 13 Jbeta primers. The data were produced by immunoSEQ multiplex PCR, yet TCRdb's version contains in-frame clones alone and is incomplete. Here the sample spans about 43,000 clones, approximately 60% being singletons. On this clone: The antigen is not known.

Sample: PBMCs. The TCR was taken from a human donor in good health.

CDR3 sequence: CASSQVGSGSVLETQYF. In DNA, the CDR3 is TGCGCCAGCAGCCAGGTCGGGTCGGGGTCTGTGTTGGAGACCCAGTACTTC. This chain links TRBV4-1 with TRBJ2-5, with D possibly being TRBD2 (5 bases). Germline V lookup: CDR1 MGHRA, CDR2 YSYEKL. The V and J ends lost 3 bases and 5 bases respectively, with 22 bases between them. The CDR3 has 17 amino acids.